The 18 T cell receptor beta chains in this list originate from one sample, sequenced in a study of T cell responses to AZD1222 COVID-19 vaccine. The repertoire was sequenced with immunoSEQ multiplex PCR; TCRdb's copy has only in-frame clones and lacks some. This sample yields around 160,000 clones, of which around nine tenths are seen a single time; approximately 2.7% belongs to the top ten. Sequences were derived from peripheral blood, sampled on day 0 of MenACWY control vaccination. The receptors originated from an adult in good health.

The chain has TRBV18 and TRBJ1-2; 11 bases agree with TRBD1. The CDR3 totals 16 residues. Looked up from germline, CDR1 is KGHSH and CDR2 is LQKENI. Unmatched junction bases numbered 8, after V lost 3 bases and J lost 5 bases. CDR3 sequence (DNA): TGTGCCAGCTCACCTTCAAGGACAGGGGGCTTTTATGGCTACACCTTC. It translates to CASSPSRTGGFYGYTF.

The chain joins TRBV24-1 to TRBJ2-1; 7 bases align to TRBD1. The CDR3 extends over 14 amino acids. Per the germline V gene, CDR1 is KGHDR and CDR2 is SFDVKD. J was trimmed by 9 bases and V by 1 base; bases with no gene match: 5. The CDR3 DNA reads TGTGCCACCAGTGATTTTAACAGGGGATCTGAGCAGTTCTTC. The encoded protein is CATSDFNRGSEQFF.

This clone was seen only once. V and J are TRBV3-1 (or the pseudogene TRBV3-2) and TRBJ2-7, with a tentative D call TRBD1 (6 bases). This CDR3 comprises 16 residues. V lost 2 bases, J lost 3 bases, and 17 bases lay in between. The germline V gene has CDR1 LGHDT and CDR2 YNNKEL (reference sequence). CDR3 amino acids: CASSQSPGHRGYEQYF. For the CDR3, the DNA is TGTGCCAGCAGCCAATCTCCGGGACATCGGGGCTACGAGCAGTACTTC.

The chain employs TRBV29-1 and TRBJ2-1; D tentatively fits TRBD1 or TRBD2 (5 bases each). Germline loops: CDR1 SQVTM, CDR2 ANQGSEA. This CDR3 spans 11 amino acids. The V and J ends lost 3 bases and 10 bases respectively, with 10 bases between them. The CDR3 region is CSVERGGEQFF. CDR3 nucleotide sequence: TGCAGCGTTGAGAGGGGCGGGGAGCAGTTCTTC.

The chain carries TRBV7-2 and TRBJ1-3; no clear D gene. CDR1 and CDR2 from the germline V gene are SGHTA and FQGNSA. CDR3 length: 16 amino acids. Deletions cut 5 bases from V and 8 bases from J, with 22 bases between. CDR3: CASSPLGVRSVDTIYF. The CDR3 DNA follows: TGTGCCAGCAGCCCCTTGGGTGTCCGTTCCGTGGACACCATATATTTT.

V gene TRBV10-1 combines with J gene TRBJ1-1; the D is unclear. This CDR3 is built from 12 residues. In germline, CDR1 is WNHNN, CDR2 SYGVQD (reference sequence). V was trimmed by 7 bases and J by 3 bases, leaving 9 bases between them. The CDR3 DNA is TGCGCCAGCAAGTCGGATTACACTGAAGCTTTCTTT. It translates to CASKSDYTEAFF.

The chain uses TRBV9 and TRBJ1-5, with D hard to call. Between the trimmed V and J ends, which lost 0 bases and 5 bases, there was a span of 6 bases. Germline values: CDR1 SGDLS, CDR2 YYNGEE. The CDR3 spans 13 residues. CDR3 loop: CASSVGSDQPQHF. The CDR3 DNA reads TGTGCCAGCAGCGTAGGTTCCGATCAGCCCCAGCATTTT.

The chain uses TRBV2 and TRBJ1-5; D is unclear. Per the germline V gene, CDR1 is SNHLY and CDR2 is FYNNEI. This CDR3 has 15 amino acids. V lost 5 bases and J 2 bases, leaving 13 bases between the germline ends. CDR3 in DNA: TGTGCCAGCAGTTCGGGATCCGGAGGCAATCAGCCCCAGCATTTT. Its translation is CASSSGSGGNQPQHF.

This sequence joins TRBV25-1 and TRBJ1-1; tentative D call: TRBD1 (6 bases). Trimming took off 4 bases at V and 5 bases at J, with 8 bases between the two ends. Germline-derived CDR1 and CDR2 are MGHDK and SYGVNS. The CDR3 has 12 amino acids. The CDR3 loop reads CASSAGVTEAFF. As DNA, the CDR3 is TGTGCCAGCAGTGCAGGGGTTACTGAAGCTTTCTTT.

V is TRBV4-1 and J is TRBJ1-4, with 7 bases matching TRBD1. The germline V gene encodes CDR1 MGHRA and CDR2 YSYEKL. This CDR3 spans 15 amino acids. With V trimmed by 4 bases and J by 7 bases, 9 bases remained unmatched. The CDR3 coding sequence is TGCGCCAGCAGCCCCTGGGCCGACAGGGTTGAAAAACTGTTTTTT. This sequence encodes CASSPWADRVEKLFF.

The chain joins TRBV7-8 to TRBJ1-5; D unclear. This CDR3 is built from 13 residues. The germline V gene encodes CDR1 SGHVS and CDR2 FQNEAQ. Trimming took off 5 bases at V and 2 bases at J, with 7 bases between the two ends. Here the CDR3 reads CASSQEGNQPQHF. Here the CDR3 DNA reads TGTGCCAGCAGCCAGGAGGGCAATCAGCCCCAGCATTTT.

V is TRBV30 and J is TRBJ1-6; TRBD1 is a possible D gene (5 bases). The germline gives CDR1 GTSNPN, CDR2 SVGIG (reference sequence). CDR3 length: 18 amino acids. Trimming removed 0 bases from V and 6 bases from J, with 21 bases in between. The CDR3 reads CAWSVRGDFPLLNSPLHF. CDR3 coding DNA: TGTGCCTGGAGTGTACGGGGGGATTTTCCCCTACTTAATTCACCCCTCCACTTT. Supplemented by reference TRBV30 and TRBJ1-6, the full variable domain reads SQTIHQWPATLVQPVGSPLSLECTVEGTSNPNLYWYRQAAGRGLQLLFYSVGIGQISSEVPQNLSASRPQDRQFILSSKKLLLSDSGFYLCAWSVRGDFPLLNSPLHFGNGTRLTVT.

This chain links TRBV6-5 with TRBJ1-5; unclear D gene. The CDR3 has 13 residues. Trimming took off 6 bases at V and 11 bases at J, with 17 bases between the two ends. Germline V CDR1 and CDR2: MNHEY, SVGAGI. CDR3 residues: CASRPTLGRAQHF. CDR3 DNA: TGTGCCAGCAGGCCCACTCTCGGGAGAGCCCAGCATTTT.

The chain links TRBV28 to TRBJ1-5, with D possibly TRBD1 on 5 matching bases. V was cut by 6 bases and J by 2 bases, with 26 bases left in between. The CDR3 has 19 amino acids. The V gene's germline CDR1 is MDHEN and CDR2 SYDVKM. The CDR3 loop reads CASRLRGWGILARNQPQHF. CDR3 in DNA: TGTGCCAGCAGACTTCGGGGTTGGGGGATTTTAGCTCGCAATCAGCCCCAGCATTTT.

The J gene is TRBJ1-2, the V gene TRBV7-6, with D unclear. This CDR3 has 15 amino acids. Germline V CDR1 and CDR2: SGHVS, FNYEAQ. With 2 bases removed from V and 2 bases from J, the gap between germline ends came to 12 bases. Here the CDR3 DNA reads TGTGCCAGCAGCTTAAGAAGCTCGGTCAACTATGGCTACACCTTC. It is translated as CASSLRSSVNYGYTF.

The chain employs TRBV4-1 and TRBJ1-2; 7 bases line up with TRBD1. The germline gives CDR1 MGHRA, CDR2 YSYEKL. The CDR3 runs 14 residues. The J segment lost 5 bases and the V segment lost 6 bases, leaving 9 bases of the junction unmatched. The CDR3 protein is CASRDLLGQYGYTF. The DNA for the CDR3 is TGCGCCAGCAGAGACCTCTTGGGACAGTATGGCTACACCTTC.

The chain carries TRBV5-4 and TRBJ1-2; D call uncertain. V dropped 1 base and J dropped 7 bases, with 8 bases sitting between them. Germline CDR1 SGHNT, CDR2 YYREEE (reference sequence). The length of the CDR3 is 12 residues. The CDR3 loop is CASSLNSAGYTF. CDR3 coding DNA: TGTGCCAGCAGCTTGAATTCCGCTGGCTACACCTTC.

In this sample, this clone turned up once. The chain recombines TRBV27 with TRBJ2-1, with TRBD1 as a possible D gene (6 bases). Germline V gene sequence: CDR1 MNHEY, CDR2 SMNVEV (reference sequence). The CDR3 covers 14 residues. V was cut by 6 bases and J by 6 bases, with 15 bases left in between. CDR3 region: CASSARTGFNEQFF. Written as DNA, the CDR3 is TGTGCCAGCAGCGCCCGTACAGGGTTCAATGAGCAGTTCTTC.